These 7 T cell receptor beta chains originate from one sample sequenced in a study of CD8+CD57+ T cells in acquired aplastic anemia. TCR beta VDJ combinations and CDR3 sequences were profiled from genomic DNA. Via MiXCR, TCRdb re-called the reads, giving one row per CDR3 protein. The data show 150,000 to 200,000 distinct CDR3 sequences, less than 60% seen once. All patients picked for sequencing had shown, by flow cytometry, an expansion of CD8+CD57+ cells. Source material: sorted CD4+, CD8+, or CD8+CD57+ T cells (not recorded which) from PBMCs. The receptors stem from a human donor with aplastic anemia.

Details on this clonotype: Since no conserved phenylalanine or tryptophan closes the CDR3, a read error is the likely cause. No DNA is shown, since the ends of the CDR3 on it are uncertain; the CDR3 is the one TCRdb lists. The chain recombines TRBV24-1 with TRBJ1-6; the D segment call TRBD1 is taken from the table without a DNA check. The CDR3 contains 10 residues when both ends are counted. Germline-derived CDR1 and CDR2 are KGHDR and SFDVKD. The chain's CDR3 is CATKFDRVHL.

The rearrangement uses TRBV15 and TRBJ2-1; 11 positions match TRBD2. Germline trimming cut 1 base from V and 6 bases from J; bases unmatched to any gene: 2. CDR3 length: 15 residues. CDR1 is LNHNV and CDR2 is YYDKDF in the germline V gene (reference sequence). CDR3 nucleotide sequence: TGTGCCACCAGCAGAGTTAGCGGGGGGGGCAATGAGCAGTTCTTC. This translates into CATSRVSGGGNEQFF.

This clonotype was counted ten times or more. The chain joins TRBV7-9 to TRBJ1-2; D ambiguous. Germline lookup yields CDR1 SEHNR and CDR2 FQNEAQ (reference sequence). V was shortened by 5 bases and J by 4 bases, with 14 bases between the two germline ends. CDR3 size: 14 residues. The CDR3 bases are TGTGCCAGCAGCCAAACCCAGATGCTCTATGGCTACACCTTC. This encodes CASSQTQMLYGYTF.

The rearrangement uses TRBV20-1 and TRBJ2-3; perhaps TRBD2 as D (6 bases). This CDR3 is built from 15 residues. Germline V gives CDR1 DFQATT, CDR2 SNEGSKA (reference sequence). V lost 5 bases, J lost 0 bases, and 15 bases lay in between. CDR3 nucleotides: TGCAGTGCTCCCGGTCGGGCGGGGAGCACAGATACGCAGTATTTT. This codes for CSAPGRAGSTDTQYF.

The chain links TRBV3-1 to TRBJ1-1; D not resolved. The CDR3 runs to 12 residues. Germline values: CDR1 LGHDT, CDR2 YNNKEL (reference sequence). The V and J ends lost 4 bases and 5 bases respectively, with 8 bases between them. The CDR3 region is CASSPFGTEAFF. In DNA form, the CDR3 reads TGTGCCAGCAGCCCTTTTGGAACTGAAGCTTTCTTT.

About this clonotype: A read error may be the cause here, since a much bigger clone is one base away. This chain joins TRBV9 and TRBJ1-1; D ambiguous. CDR1 and CDR2 from the germline V gene are SGDLS and YYNGEE. There are 13 residues in the CDR3. The V gene lost 0 bases and the J gene lost 0 bases, with 3 bases spanning the gap. CDR3 region: CASSVVLNTEAFF. The CDR3 DNA is TGTGCCAGCAGCGTAGTTCTGAACACTGAAGCTTTCTTT. Full variable domain (missing parts from reference TRBV9 and TRBJ1-1): DSGVTQTPKHLITATGQRVTLRCSPRSGDLSVYWYQQSLDQGLQFLIQYYNGEERAKGNILERFSAQQFPDLHSELNLSSLELGDSALYFCASSVVLNTEAFFGQGTRLTVV.

This clonotype was observed a few times. With a much larger clone just one base away, this may be a read error. The V and J genes are TRBV5-6 and TRBJ2-7; no definite D call. V was clipped by 0 bases and J by 3 bases, with 10 bases between them. The CDR3 runs to 14 residues. Per germline, CDR1 SGHDT and CDR2 YYEEEE. CDR3: CASSLGQNCYEQYF. CDR3 nucleotides: TGTGCCAGCAGCTTGGGGCAGAATTGCTACGAGCAGTACTTC.